The entry that follows covers one T cell receptor beta chain sequence. What it recognizes is unknown. This specimen belongs to a study of a mutant IDH1 vaccine in newly diagnosed glioma. Study information: Patients got their first vaccination 4-6 weeks after radiotherapy alone, or with temozolomide cycles. Prior therapy was radiotherapy, temozolomide, or both; most received both.

Study results and limitations: Of the patients, 80% to 95% had vaccine-induced immune responses.

This sample's time point: week 35, safety follow-up. Vaccinated patients received 300 ug of mutant IDH1 20-mer peptide per dose, with topical imiquimod. The protocol was immunoSEQ multiplex PCR, while the TCRdb copy is restricted to in-frame clones and leaves out a portion. The data show tens of thousands of clones, approximately 86% seen once. CDR1 is SGHRS and CDR2 is YFSETQ in the germline V gene. The CDR3 spans 15 residues. Trimming removed 2 bases from V and 4 bases from J; junction bases left unmatched: 5. The receptor's source is a man in his thirties or forties with glioma. The specimen comprised PBMCs, sampled from a glioma patient whose treatment included an IDH1 peptide vaccine. This rearrangement joins TRBV5-1 to TRBJ2-3; TRBD2 matches at 9 bases. CDR3 coding DNA: TGCGCCAGCAGCTTTGGGACTAGCCAGCCAGATACGCAGTATTTT. As protein: CASSFGTSQPDTQYF.